Each of the 13 T cell receptor beta chains below was sequenced from the same sample in a study of T cell repertoires in cytomegalovirus infection (dated by TCRdb to about 2019). The antigens of these receptors remain unknown. The label giving this sample's treatment or condition can be read as: in vitro stimulation with specific CMV peptide epitopes to enrich CMV-specific T cells. Data came from an Illumina HiSeq 1500. The public reads were quality trimmed at Q25 with fastp and then assembled into clones with MiXCR by TCRdb, keeping productive beta chains. Every distinct CDR3 protein forms one entry, paired with its most common genes and DNA. The sample table holds around 750,000 distinct CDR3 sequences, of which 32% were seen once. Together, the top ten hold about an eighth of the sample. The sample here was cultured CD8+ T cells from PBMCs, taken from culture after CMV antigen stimulation. The receptor source for this set is a human donor in good health (CMV status not recorded). Some clones in this sample may be carry-over from other donors' samples.

The CDR3, as DNA: TGTGCCAGCAGCCAAGATCGCGGCCTCAGCGAAACCCAGCCCCAGCATTTT. Residues: CASSQDRGLSETQPQHF. The V call is TRBV4-2, the J call TRBJ1-5; D gene unclear. The CDR3 sequence is 17 residues long. V gave up 0 bases and J gave up 7 bases, with 19 bases separating them. Germline V gene sequence: CDR1 LGHNA, CDR2 YNFKEQ.

This clonotype occurred once. The chain links TRBV7-9 to TRBJ2-7; D unresolved. V was clipped by 6 bases and J by 6 bases, with 18 bases between them. The V gene's germline CDR1 is SEHNR and CDR2 FQNEAQ (reference sequence). This CDR3 region has 14 residues. This CDR3 reads CASSFPWAHSEQYF. The CDR3 DNA is TGTGCCAGCAGTTTCCCCTGGGCCCATTCCGAGCAGTACTTC. Drawing the rest from reference TRBV7-9 and TRBJ2-7, the complete variable domain is DTGVSQNPRHKITKRGQNVTFRCDPISEHNRLYWYRQTLGQGPEFLTYFQNEAQLEKSRLLSDRFSAERPKGSFSTLEIQRTEQGDSAMYLCASSFPWAHSEQYFGPGTRLTVT.

This clonotype was seen a handful of times. V and J are TRBV12-3 or TRBV12-4 and TRBJ2-3, with TRBD2 identical over 8 bases. The CDR3 sequence is 13 residues long. With V trimmed by 7 bases and J by 10 bases, 10 bases remained unmatched. DNA for the CDR3: TGTGCCAGCACGGGGGGGGGATCGGCTCCGCAGTATTTT. This encodes CASTGGGSAPQYF.

The V call is TRBV7-9, the J call TRBJ2-7; D could derive from TRBD1 or TRBD2 (5 bases each). CDR3 length: 14 residues. The V gene lost 1 base and the J gene lost 5 bases, with 12 bases spanning the gap. Germline CDR1 and CDR2: SEHNR and FQNEAQ (reference sequence). CDR3 protein: CASSLVGTGDEQYV. CDR3 sequence (DNA): TGTGCCAGCAGCTTAGTCGGGACCGGGGACGAGCAGTACGTC.

This clonotype was observed at least ten times. The genes are TRBV12-3 or TRBV12-4 and TRBJ2-5; D is possibly TRBD1 or TRBD2 (5 bases each). The CDR3 totals 15 residues. The V and J ends lost 5 bases and 2 bases respectively, with 15 bases between them. DNA of the CDR3: TGTGCCAGCAGTCTACCGGGACGGCTACAAGAGACCCAGTACTTC. Translation gives CASSLPGRLQETQYF.

V usage is TRBV12-3 or TRBV12-4 and J usage is TRBJ1-2; tentative D call: TRBD1 (6 bases). Trimming shortened V by 0 bases and J by 4 bases, and 9 bases separated the two germline ends. The CDR3 totals 14 residues. The CDR3 DNA reads as TGTGCCAGCAGTTTAGCGACAGGAACCTATGGCTACACCTTC. Translating gives CASSLATGTYGYTF.

This clonotype was found a few times. The chain employs TRBV19 and TRBJ2-3, with TRBD2 matching over 7 bases. This CDR3 contains 15 residues. The germline gives CDR1 LNHDA, CDR2 SQIVND (reference sequence). The ends lost 4 bases at V and 2 bases at J; junction bases unmatched: 6. As DNA, the CDR3 is TGTGCCAGTAGTACAGCGGGACGGGCCACAGATACGCAGTATTTT. It yields the protein CASSTAGRATDTQYF.

The rearrangement joins TRBV9 to TRBJ1-1, with D possibly being TRBD1 (6 bases). Deletions cut 3 bases from V and 7 bases from J, with 25 bases between. CDR1 is SGDLS, CDR2 YYNGEE, per germline. The CDR3 sequence is 17 residues long. DNA for the CDR3: TGTGCCAGCAGCGGAGGGAGGACCGACAGGCCTAATATTGAAGCTTTCTTT. Its protein is CASSGGRTDRPNIEAFF.

This chain connects TRBV20-1 to TRBJ1-6; 11 nucleotides align to TRBD1. The CDR3 extends over 13 amino acids. With 5 bases clipped from V and 12 bases from J, the junction kept 6 bases outside the gene matches. Germline assignment: CDR1 DFQATT and CDR2 SNEGSKA (reference sequence). The CDR3 region has the DNA TGCAGTGCTGGGGACAGGGGGAAAGGACCCCTCCACTTT. This gives the protein CSAGDRGKGPLHF.

This clonotype was detected a few times. The chain couples TRBV7-9 to TRBJ1-2, with D hard to call. Trimming removed 1 base from V and 5 bases from J, with 11 bases in between. This CDR3 contains 14 residues. CDR1 and CDR2 (germline): SEHNR, FQNEAQ (reference sequence). CDR3 residues: CASSLEVEWYGYTF. CDR3 bases: TGTGCCAGCAGCTTAGAGGTGGAGTGGTATGGCTACACCTTC.

The genes are TRBV10-3 and TRBJ2-2; the D is unclear. The germline V gene encodes CDR1 ENHRY and CDR2 SYGVKD. V lost 3 bases and J 2 bases, leaving 13 bases between the germline ends. This CDR3 contains 16 residues. This CDR3 is CAISERTTTNTGELFF. CDR3 DNA sequence: TGTGCCATCAGTGAACGAACAACGACAAACACCGGGGAGCTGTTTTTT.

V usage is TRBV6-2 or TRBV6-3 and J usage is TRBJ2-1; 8 positions agree with TRBD2. Germline V lookup: CDR1 MNHEY, CDR2 SVGEGT. The CDR3 length is 12 residues. The J segment lost 8 bases and the V segment lost 6 bases, leaving 3 bases of the junction unmatched. CDR3 DNA sequence: TGTGCCAGCAGCGGACTAGCCCATGAGCAGTTCTTC. Residues: CASSGLAHEQFF.

V is TRBV11-2 and J is TRBJ1-6, with 7 positions matching TRBD1. CDR3 length: 18 amino acids. The trim removed 5 bases at V and 0 bases at J, leaving 10 bases unmatched. CDR1 is SGHAT, CDR2 FQNNGV, per germline. CDR3 region: CASSPWDRFSSYNSPLHF. In DNA form, the CDR3 reads TGTGCCAGCAGCCCCTGGGACAGATTTAGCTCCTATAATTCACCCCTCCACTTT. The full variable domain, its missing parts supplied by reference TRBV11-2 and TRBJ1-6, is EAGVAQSPRYKIIEKRQSVAFWCNPISGHATLYWYQQILGQGPKLLIQFQNNGVVDDSQLPKDRFSAERLKGVDSTLKIQPAKLEDSAVYLCASSPWDRFSSYNSPLHFGNGTRLTVT.